The clone carrying this TCR beta chain was found a few times. The antigen remains unidentified. The length of the CDR3 is 12 residues. The germline V and J ends were trimmed by 3 bases and 8 bases, with 13 bases remaining between them. The V gene's germline CDR1 is GTSNPN and CDR2 SVGIG (reference sequence). The data are from a study of regulatory T cells in long-lasting Graves disease. Points from the study as a whole: Clonotypes that were public and shared totalled about 2,500 in persistent patients versus 900 to 1,000 in new patients.

Sequencing libraries for TCR beta were prepared with iRepertoire HTBI primers and Arm-PCR of CDR3 regions. Via MiXCR, TCRdb re-called the multiplex PCR reads, giving one row per CDR3 protein. Of roughly 400,000 distinct CDR3 sequences in the sample, 20% to 25% are singletons; the top ten hold less than 25%. Time point specified: persistent/refractory GD, antithyroid drugs over 5 years with positive TRAb. After RNA was extracted from PBMCs, the TCR library was made from it. Staff took around 9.7 milliliters of peripheral blood and put it into EDTA tubes. Here the sequenced sample was peripheral blood mononuclear cells (PBMCs), taken when the disease was refractory, from a patient treated with antithyroid drugs. The rearrangement joins TRBV30 to TRBJ1-2; no clear D gene. The source of this sequence is a female donor with Graves disease. CDR3 sequence (DNA): TGTGCCTGGAGGGCCCAATCGGAAGGCTACACCTTC. Encoded protein: CAWRAQSEGYTF.